This T cell receptor beta chain stems from a study of blood T cell repertoires in COVID-19. Background on the study: The samples span acute and convalescent COVID-19 from the United States, Italy and Spain.

The table came from immunoSEQ multiplex PCR; TCRdb's copy has only in-frame clones and leaves some out. The sample includes over 100,000 clones, 80% to 95% of them seen just once. Germline values: CDR1 MNHEY, CDR2 SMNVEV (reference sequence). J lost 6 bases, V lost 6 bases, and 13 bases had no gene match. CDR3 length equals 15 residues. The TCR comes from a woman aged 50 to 60 with COVID-19, enrolled during active disease. The chain employs TRBV27 and TRBJ1-2; 7 bases are a match to TRBD1. What was sequenced was peripheral blood. Here the CDR3 reads CASSTLDRVKNGYTF. Here the CDR3 DNA reads TGTGCCAGCAGCACACTCGACAGGGTTAAGAATGGCTACACCTTC.